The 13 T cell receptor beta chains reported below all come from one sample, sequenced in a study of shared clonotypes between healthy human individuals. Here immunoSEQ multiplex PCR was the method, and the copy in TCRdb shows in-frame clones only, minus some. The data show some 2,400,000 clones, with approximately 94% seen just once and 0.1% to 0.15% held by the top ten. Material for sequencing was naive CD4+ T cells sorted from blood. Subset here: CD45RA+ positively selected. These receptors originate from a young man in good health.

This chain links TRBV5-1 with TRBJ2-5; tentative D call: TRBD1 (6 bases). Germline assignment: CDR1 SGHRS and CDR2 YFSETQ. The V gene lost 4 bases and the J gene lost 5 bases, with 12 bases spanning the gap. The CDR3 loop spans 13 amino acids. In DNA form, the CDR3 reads TGCGCCAGCAGCCCACAGGGATTGGAGACCCAGTACTTC. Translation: CASSPQGLETQYF.

The CDR3 DNA reads TGTGCCAGCAGTAGGCGGGGGGGAGACGGGGAGCTGTTTTTT. Its translation: CASSRRGGDGELFF. The rearrangement uses TRBV27 and TRBJ2-2; 9 nucleotides agree with TRBD2. The CDR3 loop spans 14 amino acids. J was trimmed by 7 bases and V by 5 bases; bases with no gene match: 5. CDR1 and CDR2 from the germline V gene are MNHEY and SMNVEV (reference sequence).

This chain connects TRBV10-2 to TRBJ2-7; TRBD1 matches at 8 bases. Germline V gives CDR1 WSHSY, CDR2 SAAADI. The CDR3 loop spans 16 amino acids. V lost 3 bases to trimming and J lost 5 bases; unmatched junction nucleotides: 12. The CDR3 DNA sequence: TGCGCCAGCAGTGACTGGCAGGGGGCATCCGCTCACGAGCAGTACTTC. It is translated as CASSDWQGASAHEQYF.

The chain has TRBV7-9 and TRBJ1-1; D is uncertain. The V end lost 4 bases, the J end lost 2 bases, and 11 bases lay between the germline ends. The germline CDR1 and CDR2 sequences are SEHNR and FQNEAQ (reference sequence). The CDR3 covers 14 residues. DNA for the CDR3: TGTGCCAGCAGCTCCCTGCCCCCTAACACTGAAGCTTTCTTT. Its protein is CASSSLPPNTEAFF.

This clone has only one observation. In DNA form, the CDR3 reads TGCGCCAGCAGCCACGGGGGACAGCAAGAGACCCAGTACTTC. It codes for CASSHGGQQETQYF. This rearrangement joins TRBV4-1 to TRBJ2-5, with TRBD1 as a possible D gene (7 bases). The V and J ends lost 3 bases and 2 bases respectively, with 10 bases between them. The germline gives CDR1 MGHRA, CDR2 YSYEKL. The CDR3 has 14 amino acids.

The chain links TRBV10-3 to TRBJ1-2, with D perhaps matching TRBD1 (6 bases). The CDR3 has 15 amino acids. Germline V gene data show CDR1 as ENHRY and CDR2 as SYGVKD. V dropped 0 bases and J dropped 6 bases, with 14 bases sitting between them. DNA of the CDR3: TGTGCCATCAGTGAGTCGTTCGGGGGGCAGGATGGCTACACCTTC. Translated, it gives CAISESFGGQDGYTF.

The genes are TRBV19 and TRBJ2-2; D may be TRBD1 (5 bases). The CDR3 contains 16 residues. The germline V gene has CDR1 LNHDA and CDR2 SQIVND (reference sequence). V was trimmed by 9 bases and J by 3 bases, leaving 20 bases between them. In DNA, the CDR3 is TGTGCCAGGATCCTTCGCCAGGGTGACGACACCGGGGAGCTGTTTTTT. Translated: CARILRQGDDTGELFF.

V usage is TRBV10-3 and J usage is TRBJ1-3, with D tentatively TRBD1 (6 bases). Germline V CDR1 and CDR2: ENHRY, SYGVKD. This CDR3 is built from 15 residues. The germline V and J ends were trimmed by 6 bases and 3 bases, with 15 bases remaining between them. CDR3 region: CAISETGANGNTIYF. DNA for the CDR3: TGTGCCATCAGCGAAACGGGGGCGAATGGAAACACCATATATTTT.

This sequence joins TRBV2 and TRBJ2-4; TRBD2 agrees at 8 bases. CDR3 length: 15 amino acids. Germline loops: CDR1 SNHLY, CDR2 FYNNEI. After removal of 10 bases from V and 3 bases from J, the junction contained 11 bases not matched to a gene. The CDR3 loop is CATAEAGAGKNIQYF. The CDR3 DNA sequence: TGTGCCACCGCTGAAGCGGGAGCCGGCAAAAACATTCAGTACTTC.

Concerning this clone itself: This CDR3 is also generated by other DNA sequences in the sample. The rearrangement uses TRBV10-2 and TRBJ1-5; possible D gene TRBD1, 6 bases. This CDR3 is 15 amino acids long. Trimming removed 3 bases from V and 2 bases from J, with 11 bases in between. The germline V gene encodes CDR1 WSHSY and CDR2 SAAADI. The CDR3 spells CASSEQGGGNQPQHF. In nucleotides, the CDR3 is TGCGCCAGCAGTGAACAGGGCGGGGGCAATCAGCCCCAGCATTTT.

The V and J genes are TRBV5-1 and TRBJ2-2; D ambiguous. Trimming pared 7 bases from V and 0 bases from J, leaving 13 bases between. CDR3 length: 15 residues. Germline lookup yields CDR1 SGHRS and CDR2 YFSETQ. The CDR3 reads CASANDGTNTGELFF. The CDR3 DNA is TGCGCCAGCGCCAATGACGGAACGAACACCGGGGAGCTGTTTTTT.

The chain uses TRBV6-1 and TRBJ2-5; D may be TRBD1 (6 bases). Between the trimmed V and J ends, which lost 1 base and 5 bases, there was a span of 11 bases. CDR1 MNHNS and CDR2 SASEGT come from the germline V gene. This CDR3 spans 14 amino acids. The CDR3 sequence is CASSEGPGDETQYF. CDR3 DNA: TGTGCCAGCAGTGAAGGCCCAGGGGACGAGACCCAGTACTTC.

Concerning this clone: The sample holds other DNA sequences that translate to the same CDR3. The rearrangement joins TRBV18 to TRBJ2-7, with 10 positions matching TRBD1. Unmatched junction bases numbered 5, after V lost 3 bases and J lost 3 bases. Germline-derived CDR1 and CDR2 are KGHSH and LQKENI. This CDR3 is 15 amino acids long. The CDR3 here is CASSPPGQGSYEQYF. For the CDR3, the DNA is TGTGCCAGCTCACCTCCGGGACAGGGGAGCTACGAGCAGTACTTC.